The rows below give T cell receptor beta chains drawn from one sample of a study of blood T cell repertoires in COVID-19. Measured with immunoSEQ multiplex PCR; TCRdb has only the in-frame clones, and not every one. The repertoire holds about 50,000 clones, with roughly 84% as singletons. Sample: peripheral blood. Receptors were obtained from a woman aged 60-70 years with acute or convalescent COVID-19. The CDR3 runs from the conserved cysteine through the conserved F or W. The D gene is left open where the match is weak. For some rows the clone size is stated as once, few or many, or as a class when expanded; others skip it.

abundance: few; d_gene: -; v_gene: TRBV12-3/TRBV12-4; j_gene: TRBJ2-1; CDR3nt: TGTGCCAGCAGTTTAGCGCTGACTCCAAGGCTCTTC; CDR3aa: CASSLALTPRLF
abundance: -; d_gene: -; v_gene: TRBV7-9; j_gene: TRBJ2-1; CDR3nt: TGTGCCAGCAGCCGAGGATTGAGTCAGTTCTTC; CDR3aa: CASSRGLSQFF
abundance: -; d_gene: -; v_gene: TRBV5-1; j_gene: TRBJ1-1; CDR3nt: TGCGCCAGCAGCTTGTCAATAGACACGAACACTGAAGCTTTCTTT; CDR3aa: CASSLSIDTNTEAFF
abundance: -; d_gene: TRBD2; v_gene: TRBV5-1; j_gene: TRBJ2-5; CDR3nt: TGCGCCAGCAGCGCTAGCGGGGGAGGAGAGACCCAGTACTTC; CDR3aa: CASSASGGGETQYF
abundance: few; d_gene: -; v_gene: TRBV19; j_gene: TRBJ2-7; CDR3nt: TGTGCCAGTAGTATAGGGAGAAGCTCCTACGAGCAGTACTTC; CDR3aa: CASSIGRSSYEQYF
abundance: -; d_gene: TRBD2; v_gene: TRBV6-4; j_gene: TRBJ2-3; CDR3nt: TGTGCCAGCAGTCTGGGGACTAGCGGAGATACGCAGTATTTT; CDR3aa: CASSLGTSGDTQYF
abundance: -; d_gene: TRBD1; v_gene: TRBV9; j_gene: TRBJ2-7; CDR3nt: TGTGCCAGCAGCCCCGGGACAGTGTCCTACGAGCAGTACTTC; CDR3aa: CASSPGTVSYEQYF
abundance: -; d_gene: TRBD2; v_gene: TRBV27; j_gene: TRBJ2-7; CDR3nt: TGTGCCAGCAGTTCCAGGACTAGCGGGAGGTCGCAGTACTTC; CDR3aa: CASSSRTSGRSQYF
abundance: -; d_gene: TRBD2; v_gene: TRBV3-1/TRBV3-2; j_gene: TRBJ2-3; CDR3nt: TGTGCCAGCAGGGGGACTAGTGTAGCAGATACGCAGTATTTT; CDR3aa: CASRGTSVADTQYF
abundance: -; d_gene: -; v_gene: TRBV7-9; j_gene: TRBJ2-7; CDR3nt: TGTGCCAGCAGCGAGTCGTTTCGCGAGCAGTACTTC; CDR3aa: CASSESFREQYF
abundance: -; d_gene: TRBD2; v_gene: TRBV14; j_gene: TRBJ2-3; CDR3nt: TGTGCCAGCAGCCGCCGGGACTACAAAGATACGCAGTATTTT; CDR3aa: CASSRRDYKDTQYF
abundance: -; d_gene: TRBD1; v_gene: TRBV6-5; j_gene: TRBJ1-6; CDR3nt: TGTGCCAGCAGTTTACCGGGACAGGGGAATTCACCCCTCCACTTT; CDR3aa: CASSLPGQGNSPLHF
abundance: -; d_gene: -; v_gene: TRBV5-1; j_gene: TRBJ2-3; CDR3nt: TGCGCCAGCAGCCCCTCGGGGGATACGCAGTATTTT; CDR3aa: CASSPSGDTQYF
abundance: -; d_gene: -; v_gene: TRBV12-3/TRBV12-4; j_gene: TRBJ2-1; CDR3nt: TGTGCCAGCAGCCGCGGACCGACGGGGGAGCAGTTCTTC; CDR3aa: CASSRGPTGEQFF
abundance: -; d_gene: TRBD2; v_gene: TRBV7-9; j_gene: TRBJ2-1; CDR3nt: TGTGCCAGCTTGATTAGCGGGGGGGCCGGCTACAATGAGCAGTTCTTC; CDR3aa: CASLISGGAGYNEQFF
abundance: -; d_gene: TRBD1; v_gene: TRBV30; j_gene: TRBJ1-5; CDR3nt: TGTGCCTGGGGACAGGGGACGAGTCAGCCCCAGCATTTT; CDR3aa: CAWGQGTSQPQHF
abundance: -; d_gene: TRBD1; v_gene: TRBV3-1/TRBV3-2; j_gene: TRBJ1-2; CDR3nt: TGTGCCAGCAGCGGGCGGACAGGGAGGTTGGTCTACTATGGCTACACCTTC; CDR3aa: CASSGRTGRLVYYGYTF
abundance: -; d_gene: TRBD2; v_gene: TRBV6-5; j_gene: TRBJ2-5; CDR3nt: TGTGCCAGCAATCGTCCTGGCGGGGGGACAGAGACCCAGTACTTC; CDR3aa: CASNRPGGGTETQYF
abundance: -; d_gene: -; v_gene: TRBV19; j_gene: TRBJ2-1; CDR3nt: TGTGCCAGTAGAGGTAGCGGCTCCTACAATGAGCAGTTCTTC; CDR3aa: CASRGSGSYNEQFF
abundance: -; d_gene: TRBD2; v_gene: TRBV11-1; j_gene: TRBJ2-1; CDR3nt: TGTGCCAGCAGTAGGCGGGAGGGCGCGCAGTTCTTC; CDR3aa: CASSRREGAQFF
abundance: -; d_gene: TRBD1; v_gene: TRBV6-6; j_gene: TRBJ2-7; CDR3nt: TGTGCCAGCAGATCTGACAGGGTCCCCTACGAGCAGTACTTC; CDR3aa: CASRSDRVPYEQYF
abundance: -; d_gene: TRBD1; v_gene: TRBV4-2; j_gene: TRBJ2-1; CDR3nt: TGTGCCAGCAGTTTGACAGGGGACTCCTACAATGAGCAGTTCTTC; CDR3aa: CASSLTGDSYNEQFF
abundance: -; d_gene: -; v_gene: TRBV6-2/TRBV6-3; j_gene: TRBJ2-5; CDR3nt: TGTGCCAGCAGTCCCCGAGAGACCCAGTACTTC; CDR3aa: CASSPRETQYF
abundance: few; d_gene: -; v_gene: TRBV6-5; j_gene: TRBJ1-2; CDR3nt: TGTGCCAGCAGTTATAACAGGGAGCGCTACACCTTC; CDR3aa: CASSYNRERYTF
abundance: -; d_gene: -; v_gene: TRBV5-1; j_gene: TRBJ2-2; CDR3nt: TGCGCCAGCAGCTTGGATCCCAGGGTCGCCGGGGAGCTGTTTTTT; CDR3aa: CASSLDPRVAGELFF
abundance: -; d_gene: -; v_gene: TRBV19; j_gene: TRBJ1-3; CDR3nt: TGTGCCAGTAGTCAGGCTCCTGGAAACACCATATATTTT; CDR3aa: CASSQAPGNTIYF
abundance: -; d_gene: TRBD2; v_gene: TRBV25-1; j_gene: TRBJ2-7; CDR3nt: TGTGCCAGCACCCGAAGGTGGGGACTAGCGGGAGGGGACGAGCAGTACTTC; CDR3aa: CASTRRWGLAGGDEQYF
abundance: -; d_gene: -; v_gene: TRBV6-5; j_gene: TRBJ2-1; CDR3nt: TGTGCCAGCACCCCCCCTTGGGGGGGCCTGGATGAGCAGTTCTTC; CDR3aa: CASTPPWGGLDEQFF
abundance: -; d_gene: -; v_gene: TRBV4-3; j_gene: TRBJ2-7; CDR3nt: TGCGCCAGCAGCCACGGCGTGGGAGGGGGAACCTACGAGCAGTACTTC; CDR3aa: CASSHGVGGGTYEQYF
abundance: few; d_gene: TRBD1; v_gene: TRBV30; j_gene: TRBJ1-2; CDR3nt: TGTGCCTGGAGTTTACAGGGGAACTATGGCTACACCTTC; CDR3aa: CAWSLQGNYGYTF
abundance: -; d_gene: -; v_gene: TRBV3-1/TRBV3-2; j_gene: TRBJ1-2; CDR3nt: TGTGCCAGCAGCCAAGATCACCAGGGCAGGGGCTACACCTTC; CDR3aa: CASSQDHQGRGYTF
abundance: -; d_gene: -; v_gene: TRBV19; j_gene: TRBJ1-1; CDR3nt: TGTGCCAGTAACCCTGGGGGGGGCCCGGGCGGTGAAGCTTTCTTT; CDR3aa: CASNPGGGPGGEAFF
abundance: -; d_gene: -; v_gene: TRBV11-3; j_gene: TRBJ2-2; CDR3nt: TGTGCCAGCAGCTTAGGCGGACTCCGCACCGGGGAGCTGTTTTTT; CDR3aa: CASSLGGLRTGELFF
abundance: -; d_gene: TRBD1; v_gene: TRBV18; j_gene: TRBJ1-4; CDR3nt: TGTGCCAGCTCACCAGGACAGGGGGGTGAAAAACTGTTTTTT; CDR3aa: CASSPGQGGEKLFF
abundance: once; d_gene: -; v_gene: TRBV18; j_gene: TRBJ2-1; CDR3nt: TGTGCCAGCTCACCACCGGGCAGTAGCTCCTACAATGAGCAGTTCTTC; CDR3aa: CASSPPGSSSYNEQFF
abundance: -; d_gene: -; v_gene: TRBV30; j_gene: TRBJ1-2; CDR3nt: TGTGCCTGGAGTCCAGGCCCCTACACCTTC; CDR3aa: CAWSPGPYTF
abundance: -; d_gene: -; v_gene: TRBV11-1; j_gene: TRBJ2-7; CDR3nt: TGTGCCAGCAGCTTCCACCGGGGGACCTACGAGCAGTACTTC; CDR3aa: CASSFHRGTYEQYF
abundance: -; d_gene: TRBD1; v_gene: TRBV5-1; j_gene: TRBJ2-1; CDR3nt: TGCGCCAGCAGTCGTGGACAGGGGGCCGTCAATGAGCAGTTCTTC; CDR3aa: CASSRGQGAVNEQFF
abundance: -; d_gene: TRBD2; v_gene: TRBV4-1; j_gene: TRBJ2-1; CDR3nt: TGCGCCAGCAGCCAACAACTAGCGGGAGGATCCTACAATGAGCAGTTCTTC; CDR3aa: CASSQQLAGGSYNEQFF
abundance: -; d_gene: -; v_gene: TRBV7-9; j_gene: TRBJ1-4; CDR3nt: TGTGCCAGCAGCGACACAGGCGATAATGAAAAACTGTTTTTT; CDR3aa: CASSDTGDNEKLFF
abundance: -; d_gene: -; v_gene: TRBV27; j_gene: TRBJ1-1; CDR3nt: TGTGCCAGCAGTTCCTACAGGGAAATGAACACTGAAGCTTTCTTT; CDR3aa: CASSSYREMNTEAFF
abundance: -; d_gene: TRBD2; v_gene: TRBV5-1; j_gene: TRBJ2-3; CDR3nt: TGCGCCAGCAGCCCGGGGACTAGCGGGAGGGTAACGGCGGATACGCAGTATTTT; CDR3aa: CASSPGTSGRVTADTQYF
abundance: few; d_gene: TRBD2; v_gene: TRBV29-1; j_gene: TRBJ2-3; CDR3nt: TGCAGCGTTGCGAAGGGACTAGCGGGAGCAGATACGCAGTATTTT; CDR3aa: CSVAKGLAGADTQYF
abundance: -; d_gene: TRBD1; v_gene: TRBV11-3; j_gene: TRBJ1-1; CDR3nt: TGTGCCAGCAGCTTAGGCCCACGACAGGGGGCGCGGACCCCAGCTTTCTTT; CDR3aa: CASSLGPRQGARTPAFF
abundance: few; d_gene: TRBD2; v_gene: TRBV5-1; j_gene: TRBJ2-7; CDR3nt: TGCGCCAGCAGCTCTAGCGGGGGGATCTACGAGCAGTACTTC; CDR3aa: CASSSSGGIYEQYF
abundance: -; d_gene: TRBD2; v_gene: TRBV7-2; j_gene: TRBJ2-3; CDR3nt: TGTGCCAGCAGCGAACTAGCGGGAGCGGGTACAGATACGCAGTATTTT; CDR3aa: CASSELAGAGTDTQYF
abundance: -; d_gene: -; v_gene: TRBV14; j_gene: TRBJ1-3; CDR3nt: TGTGCCAGCAGCCGGGGATCGGCGGGGGCTGGAAACACCATATATTTT; CDR3aa: CASSRGSAGAGNTIYF
abundance: -; d_gene: TRBD1; v_gene: TRBV25-1; j_gene: TRBJ1-4; CDR3nt: TGTGCCAGCAGTGTCTCCGGGACAGTCAATGAAAAACTGTTTTTT; CDR3aa: CASSVSGTVNEKLFF
abundance: -; d_gene: -; v_gene: TRBV19; j_gene: TRBJ1-1; CDR3nt: TGTGCCAGTAGTCCAACCTGGCACAACACTGAAGCTTTCTTT; CDR3aa: CASSPTWHNTEAFF
abundance: -; d_gene: TRBD2; v_gene: TRBV11-3; j_gene: TRBJ2-1; CDR3nt: TGTGCCAGCAGCCCCGGGACTAGCGGAGGGTCGGGTGGTGAGCAGTTCTTC; CDR3aa: CASSPGTSGGSGGEQFF
abundance: -; d_gene: TRBD2; v_gene: TRBV18; j_gene: TRBJ2-3; CDR3nt: TGTGCCAGCTCCTCGACTAGCGGGGTGACAGATACGCAGTATTTT; CDR3aa: CASSSTSGVTDTQYF
abundance: -; d_gene: -; v_gene: TRBV5-1; j_gene: TRBJ1-2; CDR3nt: TGCGCCAGCCGGGAAACTACGGCCTATGGCTACACCTTC; CDR3aa: CASRETTAYGYTF
abundance: -; d_gene: TRBD1; v_gene: TRBV18; j_gene: TRBJ1-2; CDR3nt: TGTGCCAGCTCTGGATCAGGACAGGGGGCCTATGGCTACACCTTC; CDR3aa: CASSGSGQGAYGYTF
abundance: -; d_gene: -; v_gene: TRBV6-5; j_gene: TRBJ1-2; CDR3nt: TGTGCCAGCAGGGTCAAGCAGGGCATCAGGTATGGCTACACCTTC; CDR3aa: CASRVKQGIRYGYTF
abundance: -; d_gene: -; v_gene: TRBV19; j_gene: TRBJ2-7; CDR3nt: TGTGCCAGTAGTATAGGGCCGTCCTCCGAGCAGTACTTC; CDR3aa: CASSIGPSSEQYF
abundance: -; d_gene: TRBD2; v_gene: TRBV9; j_gene: TRBJ2-1; CDR3nt: TGTGCCAGCAGCGTATTGTCCGGGAGGGCCGGGAATGAGCAGTTCTTC; CDR3aa: CASSVLSGRAGNEQFF
abundance: -; d_gene: -; v_gene: TRBV3-1/TRBV3-2; j_gene: TRBJ1-1; CDR3nt: TGTGCCAGCAGCCACCTCTTGCGGGGGAATTCTGAAGCTTTCTTT; CDR3aa: CASSHLLRGNSEAFF
abundance: -; d_gene: -; v_gene: TRBV7-3; j_gene: TRBJ2-5; CDR3nt: TGTGCCAGCAGCTTAGGGCCGGGGGAGCAAGAGACCCAGTACTTC; CDR3aa: CASSLGPGEQETQYF
abundance: -; d_gene: TRBD1; v_gene: TRBV11-1; j_gene: TRBJ1-2; CDR3nt: TGTGCCAGCAGCACCGACAGGGGGCCCTATGGCTACACCTTC; CDR3aa: CASSTDRGPYGYTF
abundance: -; d_gene: TRBD2; v_gene: TRBV11-2; j_gene: TRBJ2-5; CDR3nt: TGTGCCAGCAGCTTAGTAGGTCCAGCGGGAGGTATAGAGACCCAGTACTTC; CDR3aa: CASSLVGPAGGIETQYF